This T cell receptor (beta chain) was found in a study of T cells in Graves' hyperthyroidism and ophthalmopathy. Amplification yielded TCR beta CDR3 regions, with RNA transcripts as the source. Researchers ran a first-round RT-PCR on the TCR CDR3 using the HTBI primer set. TCRdb re-called the multiplex PCR reads with MiXCR, one entry per CDR3 protein. The sample has fewer than 500,000 distinct CDR3 sequences, under 15% seen once; the top ten hold less than 15%. V was shortened by 9 bases and J by 0 bases, with 12 bases between the two germline ends. This CDR3 is built from 14 residues. Germline-derived CDR1 and CDR2 are LNHDA and SQIVND (reference sequence).

This clonotype originated in a man aged 18 to 30 with Graves' ophthalmopathy. The chain combines TRBV19 with TRBJ2-1; D tentatively fits TRBD1 or TRBD2 (7 bases each). Sequencing was done on a sample of blood. The CDR3 coding sequence is TGTGCCAGCCAGGGGGGGAGCTCCTACAATGAGCAGTTCTTC. Protein: CASQGGSSYNEQFF.